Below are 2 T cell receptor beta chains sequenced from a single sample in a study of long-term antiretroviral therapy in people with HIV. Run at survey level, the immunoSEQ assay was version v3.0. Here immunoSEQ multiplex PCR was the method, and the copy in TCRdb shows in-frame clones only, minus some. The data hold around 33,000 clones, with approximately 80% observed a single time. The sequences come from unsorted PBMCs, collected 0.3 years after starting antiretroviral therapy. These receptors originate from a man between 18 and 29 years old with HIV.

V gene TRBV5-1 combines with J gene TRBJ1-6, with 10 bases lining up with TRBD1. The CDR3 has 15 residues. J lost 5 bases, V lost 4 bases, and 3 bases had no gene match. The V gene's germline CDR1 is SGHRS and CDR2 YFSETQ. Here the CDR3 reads CASSTTGGHNSPLHF. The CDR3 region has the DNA TGCGCCAGCAGCACGACAGGGGGCCATAATTCACCCCTCCACTTT.

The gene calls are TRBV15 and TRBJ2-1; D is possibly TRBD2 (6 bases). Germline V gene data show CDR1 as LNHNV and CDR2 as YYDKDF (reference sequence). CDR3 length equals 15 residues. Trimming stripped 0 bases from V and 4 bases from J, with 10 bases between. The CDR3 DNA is TGTGCCACCAGCAGAGAATGGACTACTTACAATGAGCAGTTCTTC. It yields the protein CATSREWTTYNEQFF.